This TCR beta chain was identified in a study of blood T cell repertoires in COVID-19. Study-level background: Specimens from acute and convalescent COVID-19 originated in the United States, Italy and Spain. Sample material is recorded as cDNA or gDNA derived from T cells, B-cell-depleted T cells, or PBMCs.

CDR3 length: 14 residues. Trimming shortened V by 5 bases and J by 2 bases, and 12 bases separated the two germline ends. Germline assignment: CDR1 MNHEY and CDR2 SVGEGT. In the original workflow: Reference gene primer amplification in the assay estimated nucleated cell counts. The data were produced by immunoSEQ multiplex PCR, yet TCRdb's version contains in-frame clones alone and is incomplete. V and J calls and clone size are as listed in that table; D and trimming were resolved from the DNA. Of fewer than 250,000 clones in the sample, roughly 80% were seen once. Sequenced material: peripheral blood. The clonotype comes from a woman aged 40 to 49 with active or convalescent COVID-19. The V call is TRBV6-2 or TRBV6-3, the J call TRBJ2-5; the D gene is possibly TRBD2 (5 bases). The CDR3 sequence is CASSPPAEQETQYF. CDR3 DNA: TGTGCCAGCAGTCCGCCAGCGGAACAAGAGACCCAGTACTTC.